This TCR beta chain was found in a study of blood T cell repertoires in COVID-19. V dropped 4 bases and J dropped 3; count of bases not matched to a gene: 11. This CDR3 spans 16 amino acids. Germline CDR1 SGHRS, CDR2 YFSETQ. Repertoires were generated with immunoSEQ multiplex PCR, while TCRdb's copy carries only in-frame clones and drops some. This table holds roughly 62,000 clones, approximately 84% found once. This TCR was sampled from a man in his fifties or sixties with acute or convalescent COVID-19. The chain uses TRBV5-1 and TRBJ1-1; 8 bases map to TRBD1. The sequencing input was peripheral blood. The CDR3 DNA is TGCGCCAGCAGCCGACAGGGGAGTTCGTACGACACTGAAGCTTTCTTT. Its translation is CASSRQGSSYDTEAFF.